The present T cell receptor beta chain was sequenced within a study of OX40 agonist ivuxolimab in advanced cancers. Overall study findings and caveats: Normalized expansion of T-cell clones was also low for some nonresponders. CD4+ and CD8+ blood T cells expanded clonally by week 6 at 0.1 to 3.0 mg/kg.

V lost 0 bases and J lost 7, with 13 bases in between. The CDR3 loop spans 15 amino acids. The germline gives CDR1 SGHTS, CDR2 YDEGEE. A note on this clone: As yet, its antigen is unknown.

Profiled with immunoSEQ multiplex PCR; TCRdb holds only in-frame clones, not every one. This table holds 17,000 or so clones, 85% to 90% found once. Specimen: CD4+ or CD8+ T cells sorted from blood, collected in a trial of the OX40 agonist ivuxolimab. The chain employs TRBV5-8 and TRBJ1-4; TRBD1 might be the D (5 bases). This sequence was found in an adult with an advanced solid tumor such as melanoma, head and neck, liver or kidney cancer. This CDR3 reads CASSLGDSKGEKLFF. CDR3 nucleotides: TGTGCCAGCAGCTTGGGGGACTCGAAGGGTGAAAAACTGTTTTTT.